This TCR beta chain appears in the sequencing data of a study of shared T cell receptors in the human thymus. Sequenced by immunoSEQ multiplex PCR; TCRdb stores in-frame clones only, minus some. The sample yields some 720,000 clones, around nine tenths seen once. CDR1 and CDR2 (germline): SNHLY, FYNNEI. The germline V and J ends were trimmed by 6 bases and 5 bases, with 14 bases remaining between them. The CDR3 extends over 13 amino acids. These data are also associated with another study on human thymus T cells.

The TCR sequence derives from a boy under two years old with a congenital heart defect. The chain combines TRBV2 with TRBJ2-7, with D possibly matching TRBD1 (6 bases). The sample was thymocytes. The CDR3 region is CASRVQGFHEQYF. In DNA, the CDR3 is TGTGCCAGCAGAGTACAGGGTTTCCACGAGCAGTACTTC.